The sequence of this T cell receptor (beta chain) was determined in a study of cytomegalovirus exposure and HLA in healthy donors listed by TCRdb under 2017. General notes on the study: According to an earlier analysis of 450 to 650 of the donors, about 179 million T cells yielded some 120 million unique TCR beta sequences and less than 300 Gb of sequence data. An early release that covered some 630 HLA-typed donors contained approximately 320 gigabases of sequencing data and tens of millions of unique TCR sequences. Of the 300 to 450 genotyped donors, roughly 80% were placed in the genetic ancestry cluster associated with self-reported Caucasian donors. The study was designed to test whether signatures of past pathogen exposure could be identified by cataloging public T cell receptors. Using immunosequencing, the study profiled T cell repertoires from approximately 700 subjects and related those repertoires to cytomegalovirus serostatus. Along with the roughly 710-subject first cohort, a separate validation cohort of approximately 110 different subjects was used. To predict cytomegalovirus infection status, the study combined high-throughput TCR immunosequencing, statistical association of individual TCRs with disease status, and machine learning. In a later analysis, previously published TCR beta repertoires from fewer than 750 donors were re-analyzed and high-resolution HLA genotyping was added so that TCR occurrence patterns could be studied. The later analysis used no new phenotypic data to find candidate immune exposures, relying instead on TCR beta sequences and their occurrence across donors. To decide whether each TCR beta V gene segment behaved as functional or pseudogenic, an earlier analysis of some 570 of the donors relied on high-throughput TCR beta sequencing. Alongside the repertoire data, information on donor age, sex, ethnicity and CMV serostatus was compiled. Genome-wide SNP genotypes for about 65% of the roughly 700 donors were used in a later genetic analysis, which treated that subset as a discovery cohort. All discovery cohort repertoires had been generated using a single sequencing platform. Class I and class II HLA loci were covered by the typing at four-digit resolution. Typing coverage varied by locus: about 620-630 donors for A, B, C, DRB1 and DQB1; roughly 500 for DQA1; more than 600 for DPA1; under 490 for DPB1. Because of strong linkage in the cohort, roughly five DR-DQ haplotypes were treated as single units for association and clustering. On average, 235,054 unique TCR beta nucleotide sequences were sequenced per donor among a few hundred genotyped donors of the cohort, with 15% to 20% of those sequences being non-productive. Paper-wide results and their limitations: A few of the identified cytomegalovirus-associated TCR beta chains were confirmed in vitro to be specific for cytomegalovirus antigens. In an earlier analysis of about 600 of the donors, most TCR beta V segments appeared in productive rearrangements about 87% or about 30% of the time, broadly matching IMGT annotations. Because counts were too low, about 18 rarely observed V segments, including chromosome 9 orphons, were left out of the earlier analysis of over 550 of the donors. According to a later analysis, parvovirus B19, influenza, CMV and Epstein-Barr virus appeared linked to several top co-occurrence clusters. Immune exposure information for the cohort was limited to CMV serostatus. The classifier was reported to diagnose cytomegalovirus status with high specificity and sensitivity in both the original cohort and the validation cohort. Some IMGT-functional V segments, including TRBV6-2 and TRBV6-3, could not be distinguished by the 87-base-pair reads and were therefore excluded. A later analysis found that most CMV-associated TCR beta chains appeared HLA-restricted, with HLA associations seemingly driven largely by CMV exposure. A cluster of highly shared sequence variants was judged likely to be a technical artifact of the sequencing pipeline. Compared with the roughly 720-donor mean, donors in an Asian-associated ancestry cluster had fewer N-insertions in productive TCRs, according to a later genetic analysis. The authors suggested that the approach could potentially be extended to other disease states and immunological phenotypes. Most TCR sequences were observed very rarely across donors, whereas some public TCRs were present in many individuals. In this cohort, only TCR beta chains were sequenced, and detectable features were limited by the absence of alpha or paired-chain data. Correlated functional status among segregating V segments might reflect linkage disequilibrium, but an unknown experimental factor could not be ruled out. In the study, approximately 160 TCR beta chains were listed as associated with cytomegalovirus. Specific HLA alleles were associated with 16,951 TCR beta sequences at a false discovery rate of 0.05 in a later analysis. Because some donors lacked HLA typing at each locus, the association tests relied only on the typed subset. Presence/absence analyses assumed roughly uniform sequencing depth across donors, an assumption that may not hold. Strong co-occurrence of HLA alleles, especially DR and DQ, made assigning TCR associations to individual alleles difficult. V-gene and J-gene trimming of TCR beta chains was associated with a missense DCLRE1C variant in a later genetic analysis, and the association was replicated in an independent cohort. A further reported finding was that TCR beta sequences accurately predicted the HLA-A and HLA-B alleles for most subjects in the first cohort. In a later analysis, the rate of TCR association differed among HLA loci, with DRB1 alleles having the most associated TCRs and HLA-C alleles having the fewest. A later analysis found that HLA-associated TCR beta chains were more clonally expanded and had lower generation probabilities than equally common non-associated chains.

To note about this clone: Its antigen target is currently unknown. No base quality values were provided; no much bigger clone lies one nucleotide off.

Libraries were made using the immunoSEQ multiplex PCR assay. A mixture of 60 forward primers for TCR Vbeta segments and 13 reverse primers for TCR Jbeta segments was used in the multiplex PCR. Amplification of the CDR3 region of rearranged TCR beta genes was performed with a multiplex PCR assay on genomic DNA. Amplified TCR beta libraries were sequenced as 87-base-pair reads on the Illumina HiSeq System. On the authors' methods: Across the roughly 700 repertoires, a later analysis counted 78 million or so unique TCR beta chains, approximately 12 million of which were shared by at least two donors. Raw reads were error-corrected and collapsed into unique sequences by a nearest-neighbor algorithm in which closely related sequences were merged to remove PCR and sequencing errors. To assign V, D and J gene segments, CDR3 sequences were aligned to IMGT reference sequences. Each retained sequence needed at least a six-nucleotide match to both a V gene segment and a J gene segment. A rearrangement was called productive if the CDR3 had no stop codons and remained in frame with V and J, and every other rearrangement was called non-productive. CDR3 was defined according to IMGT convention as the region running from the second conserved V-encoded cysteine to the conserved J-encoded phenylalanine. The earlier analysis of roughly 590 of the donors excluded sequences that lacked an unambiguous match to a single V gene segment. In an earlier analysis of roughly 500 of the donors, V segments were called functional above 56.7% productive rearrangements and were called segregating when the between-donor standard deviation exceeded 5%. To diagnose cytomegalovirus status from the catalog of TCR beta chain sequences, a statistical classification framework was built. In a later analysis, TCR nucleotide sequences were compared against IMGT/GENE-DB human TR gene sequences so that V and J genes could be assigned. The TCRdist pipeline was used in a later analysis to assign CDR3 sequences and most-parsimonious VDJ recombination scenarios. A later analysis defined each TCR beta chain by its CDR3 amino acid sequence plus V-gene family, and excluded reads lacking a unique V-gene family. A later analysis removed 600 or so highly shared, low-generation-probability nucleotide sequences to deal with suspected cross-contamination and a sequencing artifact. In a later analysis, a clonal expansion index for each public chain was calculated from normalized within-repertoire ranks of inferred template counts. In a later analysis, generation probabilities were computed with a VDJ recombination model fitted to out-of-frame rearrangements, and the resulting probabilities were checked against IGoR. In a later analysis, TCR-TCR, TCR-HLA and TCR-CMV co-occurrence was scored with hypergeometric tests, and a repertoire-size bias correction was applied to TCR pairs. A later analysis estimated false discovery rates by permuting HLA or CMV assignments 20 times. A later analysis grouped co-occurring TCRs with DBSCAN, adding TCRdist sequence similarity when clustering within HLA-allele-positive subsets. Repertoires with fewer than 30,000 or more than 120,000 public chains, plus five repertoires with anomalous nucleotide sharing, were excluded from co-occurrence clustering. The clones in this table, taken by TCRdb from immuneACCESS, are in-frame only. Not every clone is retained; where verified, under half of the shortfall comes from an unresolved V gene, and the cause of the rest is unknown. V, J and clone size are taken as reported in that table, and D and trimming were inferred from the DNA itself. The sample table shows 210,000 or so clones, and about four fifths are seen once. Of the sample, roughly 10% is held by the ten largest clones.

The cohort was made up of hundreds of healthy bone marrow donors. Cohort members were all nominally healthy when sampled, although unrecorded immune exposures were likely present. The donor tested CMV seropositive and was one of the 289 seropositive cohort members. A peripheral blood sample was collected from each donor, and TCR beta sequencing was performed on peripheral blood mononuclear cells. Genomic DNA was extracted from the blood cell samples with the Qiagen DNeasy Blood Extraction Kit. Trimming removed 4 bases from V and 4 bases from J; the gene matches leave 8 bases unexplained. The CDR1 and CDR2 encoded by the germline V gene (reference sequence) are SEHNR and FQNEAQ. The CDR3 sequence holds 15 residues, the cysteine and phenylalanine included. Only CDR3 DNA is held: 45 bases, read in frame from base 1.

This chain is built from TRBV7-9 and TRBJ2-7, and TRBD2 matches 9 of the central bases. This clonotype was obtained from a woman between 50 and 59 years old in good health and CMV-seropositive. Material for sequencing was PBMCs. The bases read TGTGCCAGCAGCTCGACGGGACTAGCTTTGTACGAGCAGTACTTC. Translation gives CASSSTGLALYEQYF.